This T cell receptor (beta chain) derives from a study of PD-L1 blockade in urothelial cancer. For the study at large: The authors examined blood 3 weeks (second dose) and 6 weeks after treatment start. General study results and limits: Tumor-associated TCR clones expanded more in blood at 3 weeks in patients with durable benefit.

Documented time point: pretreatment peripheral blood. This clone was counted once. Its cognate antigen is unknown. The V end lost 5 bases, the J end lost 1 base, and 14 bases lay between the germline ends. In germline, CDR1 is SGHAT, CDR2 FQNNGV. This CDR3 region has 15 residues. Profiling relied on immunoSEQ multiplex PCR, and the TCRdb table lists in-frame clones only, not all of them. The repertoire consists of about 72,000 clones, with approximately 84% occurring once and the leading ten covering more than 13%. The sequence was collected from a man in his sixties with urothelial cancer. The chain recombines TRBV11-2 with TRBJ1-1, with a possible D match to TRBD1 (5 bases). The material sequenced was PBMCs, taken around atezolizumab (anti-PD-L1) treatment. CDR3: CASSPRWGGNTEAFF. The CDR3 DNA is TGTGCCAGCAGCCCTAGGTGGGGGGGGAACACTGAAGCTTTCTTT.